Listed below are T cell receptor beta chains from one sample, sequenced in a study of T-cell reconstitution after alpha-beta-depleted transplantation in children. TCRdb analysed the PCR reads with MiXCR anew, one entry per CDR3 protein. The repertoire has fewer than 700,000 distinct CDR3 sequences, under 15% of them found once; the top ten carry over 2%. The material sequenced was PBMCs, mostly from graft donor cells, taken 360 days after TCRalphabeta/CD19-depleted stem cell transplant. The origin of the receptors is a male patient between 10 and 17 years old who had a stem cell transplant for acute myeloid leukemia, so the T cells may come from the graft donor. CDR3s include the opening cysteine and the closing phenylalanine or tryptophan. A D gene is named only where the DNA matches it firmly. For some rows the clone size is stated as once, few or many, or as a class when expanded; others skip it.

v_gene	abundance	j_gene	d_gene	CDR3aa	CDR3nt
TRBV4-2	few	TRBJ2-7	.	CASSVDRQLYYEQYF	TGTGCCAGCAGCGTTGACAGGCAACTATACTACGAGCAGTACTTC
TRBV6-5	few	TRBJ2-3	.	CASISLGSTDTQYF	TGTGCCAGCATTTCACTAGGGAGCACAGATACGCAGTATTTT
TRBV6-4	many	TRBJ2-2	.	CASSDWRTGELFF	TGTGCCAGCAGTGACTGGAGGACCGGGGAGCTGTTTTTT
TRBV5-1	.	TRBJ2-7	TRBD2	CASSFGLAGVEHEQYF	TGCGCCAGCAGCTTCGGACTAGCGGGAGTGGAGCACGAGCAGTACTTC
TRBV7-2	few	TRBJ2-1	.	CASSSAGYGFFHNEQFF	TGTGCCAGCAGCTCTGCAGGGTATGGGTTCTTCCACAATGAGCAGTTCTTC
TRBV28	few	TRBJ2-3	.	CASTASWPSSTDTQYF	TGTGCCAGCACCGCCTCTTGGCCTTCTAGCACAGATACGCAGTATTTT
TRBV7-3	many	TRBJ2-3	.	CASSLSGTHTDTQYF	TGTGCCAGCAGCCTGTCCGGGACCCACACAGATACGCAGTATTTT
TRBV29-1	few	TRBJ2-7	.	CSVDTGPYEQYF	TGCAGCGTTGATACTGGCCCCTACGAGCAGTACTTC
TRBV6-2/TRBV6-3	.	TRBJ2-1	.	CASSLAGSYEQFF	TGTGCCAGCAGTTTGGCAGGTAGCTATGAGCAGTTCTTC
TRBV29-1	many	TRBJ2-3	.	CSVEEGGRGTDTQYF	TGCAGCGTTGAAGAAGGGGGGAGGGGCACAGATACGCAGTATTTT
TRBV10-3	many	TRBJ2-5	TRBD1	CAIMRGHQETQYF	TGTGCCATCATGAGGGGGCACCAAGAGACCCAGTACTTC
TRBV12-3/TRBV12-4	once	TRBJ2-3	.	CASSFNLADLTDTQYF	TGTGCCAGCAGTTTTAATCTGGCGGACCTCACAGATACGCAGTATTTT
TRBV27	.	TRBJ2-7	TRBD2	CASSLGTSGSSYEQYF	TGTGCCAGCAGTCTAGGGACTAGCGGTAGCTCCTACGAGCAGTACTTC
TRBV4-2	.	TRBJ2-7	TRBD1	CASSQERGPPLYEQYF	TGTGCCAGCAGCCAAGAAAGGGGGCCGCCTCTGTACGAGCAGTACTTC
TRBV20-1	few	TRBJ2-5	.	CSANDGGLRETQYF	TGCAGTGCTAACGATGGGGGGTTGAGAGAGACCCAGTACTTC
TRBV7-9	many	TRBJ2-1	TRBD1	CASRQGWNTQYPRHNEQFF	TGTGCCAGCCGACAGGGTTGGAACACACAATACCCTCGACACAATGAGCAGTTCTTC